These 6 T cell receptor beta chains originate from one sample sequenced in a study of blood T cell repertoires in COVID-19. TCRdb keeps only in-frame clones here, not all; method: immunoSEQ multiplex PCR. The profile covers around 300,000 clones, with 80% to 90% appearing a single time and about 11% taken by the ten largest. Source material: peripheral blood. The source of these receptors is a woman in her seventies with acute or convalescent COVID-19.

As concerns this clone: This CDR3 is also generated by other DNA sequences in the sample. The chain couples TRBV3-1 (or the pseudogene TRBV3-2) to TRBJ2-5; D remains unclear. V lost 2 bases, J lost 3 bases, and 4 bases lay in between. The CDR3 has 12 amino acids. Germline V gene data show CDR1 as LGHDT and CDR2 as YNNKEL (reference sequence). The CDR3 is CASSQSEETQYF. DNA for the CDR3: TGTGCCAGCAGCCAATCTGAAGAGACCCAGTACTTC.

This clone was recorded a few times. The chain employs TRBV21-1 and TRBJ1-6. TRBV21-1 is given as a pseudogene. This CDR3 spans 9 amino acids. The CDR3 loop reads CASRFLRNF. In DNA, the CDR3 is TGTGCCAGCAGATTCCTGCGGAACTTT.

The chain joins TRBV2 to TRBJ2-7; the D gene is possibly TRBD1 (5 bases). Germline CDR1 is SNHLY and CDR2 is FYNNEI. V was pared by 3 bases and J by 8 bases, with 11 bases between. This CDR3 is 12 amino acids long. The DNA for the CDR3 is TGTGCCAGCAGTGATGTGGACACGAAGCAGTACTTC. Translation gives CASSDVDTKQYF.

This sequence joins TRBV5-4 and TRBJ2-5; TRBD2 matches 8 bases. CDR1 and CDR2 from the germline V gene are SGHNT and YYREEE (reference sequence). This CDR3 has 16 amino acids. V lost 4 bases to trimming and J lost 5 bases; unmatched junction nucleotides: 13. CDR3 region: CASSAPPRGGLETQYF. The CDR3 DNA is TGTGCCAGCAGCGCACCCCCTCGGGGGGGCTTGGAGACCCAGTACTTC.

The rearrangement joins TRBV6-6 to TRBJ1-1; D is unresolved. Germline V gene lookup returns CDR1 MNHNY and CDR2 SVGAGI (reference sequence). The CDR3 runs 14 residues. V lost 3 bases, J lost 1 base, and 9 bases lay in between. This chain's CDR3 is CASSYPEENTEAFF. The CDR3 DNA is TGTGCCAGCAGTTATCCAGAGGAGAACACTGAAGCTTTCTTT.

V usage is TRBV5-1 and J usage is TRBJ2-5, with 7 nucleotides matching TRBD1. The J segment lost 4 bases and the V segment lost 1 base, leaving 7 bases of the junction unmatched. This CDR3 spans 15 amino acids. Germline CDR1 and CDR2: SGHRS and YFSETQ. CDR3 DNA: TGCGCCAGCAGCTTGTCGGCGACAGGGCGAGAGACCCAGTACTTC. It is translated as CASSLSATGRETQYF.